The 17 T cell receptor beta chains below all came from one sample that was sequenced in a study of T cell responses to AZD1222 COVID-19 vaccine. Sequencing used immunoSEQ multiplex PCR; TCRdb keeps in-frame clones, though not all of them. Here the sample spans roughly 130,000 clones, about nine tenths being singletons. Material: peripheral blood, obtained on day 0 of AZD1222 vaccination. These receptors all stem from an adult in good health.

The rearrangement links TRBV13 to TRBJ2-7, with D hard to call. Between the trimmed V and J ends, which lost 5 bases and 4 bases, there was a span of 18 bases. Per germline, CDR1 PRHDT and CDR2 FYEKMQ (reference sequence). The CDR3 length is 15 residues. DNA for the CDR3: TGTGCCAGCAGCCCCACGAGCGTGGCGAGGTACGAGCAGTACTTC. It specifies CASSPTSVARYEQYF.

This clone was detected a few times. The chain carries TRBV5-1 and TRBJ1-2; D remains unclear. V lost 0 bases and J lost 8, with 11 bases in between. Germline assignment: CDR1 SGHRS and CDR2 YFSETQ. The CDR3 runs to 13 residues. The CDR3 protein is CASSLELTGGYTF. In DNA, the CDR3 is TGCGCCAGCAGCTTGGAGTTGACGGGAGGCTACACCTTC.

The chain joins TRBV7-9 to TRBJ2-1; D remains ambiguous. CDR1 is SEHNR and CDR2 is FQNEAQ in the germline V gene (reference sequence). The V gene lost 5 bases and the J gene lost 10 bases, with 9 bases spanning the gap. The CDR3 extends over 11 amino acids. This CDR3 reads CASSVKTEQFF. The CDR3 region has the DNA TGTGCCAGCAGCGTCAAGACAGAGCAGTTCTTC.

The chain joins TRBV7-2 to TRBJ1-6; D call uncertain. The V gene's germline CDR1 is SGHTA and CDR2 FQGNSA. V lost 1 base to trimming and J lost 7 bases, with 11 bases between them. The CDR3 has 15 amino acids. The CDR3 sequence: CASSLGGPGNSPLHF. CDR3 coding DNA: TGTGCCAGCAGCTTAGGTGGGCCCGGGAATTCACCCCTCCACTTT.

CDR3 sequence: CASSYTGLGYTF. CDR3 nucleotide sequence: TGTGCCAGCAGTTATACGGGATTAGGCTACACCTTC. The J gene is TRBJ1-2, the V gene TRBV6-5; no firm D call. This CDR3 is 12 amino acids long. V lost 3 bases and J lost 8, with 10 bases in between. Germline values: CDR1 MNHEY, CDR2 SVGAGI.

The chain joins TRBV27 to TRBJ2-1; 10 positions match TRBD1. CDR1 is MNHEY and CDR2 is SMNVEV in the germline V gene (reference sequence). J lost 6 bases, V lost 6 bases, and 17 bases had no gene match. The CDR3 runs to 18 residues. The CDR3 nucleotides are TGTGCCAGCAGAACTCTTTTATCCGGGACAGGGGATGGCAATGAGCAGTTCTTC. This encodes CASRTLLSGTGDGNEQFF.

The chain carries TRBV11-2 and TRBJ1-1, with D uncertain. V lost 2 bases to trimming and J lost 6 bases, with 7 bases between them. Per germline, CDR1 SGHAT and CDR2 FQNNGV. This CDR3 contains 12 residues. CDR3 DNA sequence: TGTGCCAGCAGCTTACACGACGCTGAAGCTTTCTTT. Translation: CASSLHDAEAFF.

V gene TRBV6-5 combines with J gene TRBJ2-7, with 8 positions matching TRBD2. The CDR3 extends over 14 amino acids. Germline CDR1 reads MNHEY; CDR2 reads SVGAGI. V was clipped by 5 bases and J by 5 bases; unmatched bases: 8. CDR3 protein: CASSPSGGFHEQYF. The CDR3 coding sequence is TGTGCCAGCAGTCCCAGCGGGGGTTTTCACGAGCAGTACTTC.

The chain has TRBV15 and TRBJ1-2; D not certain. V was shortened by 5 bases and J by 4 bases, with 17 bases between the two germline ends. The length of the CDR3 is 15 residues. Germline CDR1 reads LNHNV; CDR2 reads YYDKDF (reference sequence). The CDR3 coding sequence is TGTGCCACCAGCCCCCAGACATACCTCTCCTATGGCTACACCTTC. Protein product: CATSPQTYLSYGYTF. Full variable domain (remainder filled in from reference TRBV15 and TRBJ1-2): DAMVIQNPRYQVTQFGKPVTLSCSQTLNHNVMYWYQQKSSQAPKLLFHYYDKDFNNEADTPDNFQSRRPNTSFCFLDIRSPGLGDTAMYLCATSPQTYLSYGYTFGSGTRLTVV.

The chain joins TRBV7-2 to TRBJ2-1; D is possibly TRBD2 (6 bases). The CDR3 consists of 15 residues. V lost 1 base and J lost 4, with 11 bases in between. Per germline, CDR1 SGHTA and CDR2 FQGNSA. Written as DNA, the CDR3 is TGTGCCAGCAGCTTAGGCGGGGCTCGTTACAATGAGCAGTTCTTC. Translation: CASSLGGARYNEQFF. Looking up the rest from reference TRBV7-2 and TRBJ2-1 gives the full variable domain: GAGVSQSPSNKVTEKGKDVELRCDPISGHTALYWYRQSLGQGLEFLIYFQGNSAPDKSGLPSDRFSAERTGGSVSTLTIQRTQQEDSAVYLCASSLGGARYNEQFFGPGTRLTVL.

The chain joins TRBV6-5 to TRBJ2-3, with 9 bases lining up with TRBD2. The length of the CDR3 is 15 residues. Germline trimming cut 2 bases from V and 2 bases from J; bases unmatched to any gene: 2. The germline gives CDR1 MNHEY, CDR2 SVGAGI. For the CDR3, the DNA is TGTGCCAGCAGTTACGGCGGGGGGGACACAGATACGCAGTATTTT. Translating gives CASSYGGGDTDTQYF.

The rearrangement uses TRBV12-5 and TRBJ2-1; 7 positions match TRBD1. Trimming took 5 bases from V and 8 from J; bases not matched to a gene: 6. CDR3 size: 13 residues. The germline gives CDR1 LGHNT, CDR2 FRNRAP. The CDR3 nucleotides read TGTGCTAGTGGTCCAACAGGGGCGGATGAGCAGTTCTTC. It codes for CASGPTGADEQFF.

CDR3 region: CASSPRTASNYGYTF. CDR3 in DNA: TGTGCCAGCAGCCCAAGGACAGCCTCTAACTATGGCTACACCTTC. The V call is TRBV5-5, the J call TRBJ1-2, with D possibly TRBD1 on 6 matching bases. This CDR3 spans 15 amino acids. With 4 bases removed from V and 0 bases from J, the gap between germline ends came to 13 bases. Per germline, CDR1 SGHKS and CDR2 YYEKEE (reference sequence).

The CDR3 nucleotides read TGTGCCAGCAGTCCAAGGACCCAAAACACTGAAGCTTTCTTT. Translated: CASSPRTQNTEAFF. The chain employs TRBV2 and TRBJ1-1; no clear D gene. The V gene lost 5 bases and the J gene lost 2 bases, with 12 bases spanning the gap. The CDR3 spans 14 residues. Germline assignment: CDR1 SNHLY and CDR2 FYNNEI.

CDR3 amino acids: CASSSFGPQETQYF. CDR3 nucleotides: TGTGCCAGCAGCTCTTTTGGGCCACAAGAGACCCAGTACTTC. The chain joins TRBV5-5 to TRBJ2-5, with no clear D. The CDR3 totals 14 residues. CDR1 is SGHKS, CDR2 YYEKEE, per germline (reference sequence). The V end was cut by 3 bases, the J end by 2 bases, with 11 bases between.

V is TRBV10-3 and J is TRBJ2-7; D remains ambiguous. The CDR3 extends over 12 amino acids. Deletions cut 4 bases from V and 7 bases from J, with 11 bases between. The V gene's germline CDR1 is ENHRY and CDR2 SYGVKD. CDR3 sequence reads: CAISGTAREQYF. CDR3 coding DNA: TGTGCCATCAGTGGAACGGCCAGGGAGCAGTACTTC.

The genes are TRBV11-1 and TRBJ1-1, with TRBD1 matching 9 bases. The CDR3 is made up of 16 amino acids. CDR1 and CDR2 from the germline V gene are SGHAT and FQDESV (reference sequence). J gave up 9 bases and V 0 bases, and 11 bases lay outside the gene matches. The CDR3 region has the DNA TGTGCCAGCAGCTTAGCCCCCCCTGACAGGGGGACTAAAGCTTTCTTT. This translates into CASSLAPPDRGTKAFF.